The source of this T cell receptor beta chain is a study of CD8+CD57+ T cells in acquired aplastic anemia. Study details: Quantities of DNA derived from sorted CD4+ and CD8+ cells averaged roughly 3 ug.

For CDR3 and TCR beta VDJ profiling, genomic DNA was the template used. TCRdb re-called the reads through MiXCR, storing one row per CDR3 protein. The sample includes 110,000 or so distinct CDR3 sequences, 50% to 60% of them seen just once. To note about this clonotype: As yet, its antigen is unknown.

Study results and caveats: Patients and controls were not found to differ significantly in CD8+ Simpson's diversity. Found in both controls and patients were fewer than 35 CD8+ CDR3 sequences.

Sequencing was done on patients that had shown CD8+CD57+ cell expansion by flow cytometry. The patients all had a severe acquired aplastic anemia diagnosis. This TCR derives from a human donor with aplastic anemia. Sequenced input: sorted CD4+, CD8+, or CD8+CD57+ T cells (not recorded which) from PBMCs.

The CDR3 is CASRKDRAQYF. In DNA form, the CDR3 reads TGTGCCAGCAGGAAGGACAGGGCGCAGTACTTC. This rearrangement joins TRBV7-8 to TRBJ2-7; 8 bases are shared with TRBD1. CDR3 length equals 11 residues. Germline V lookup: CDR1 SGHVS, CDR2 FQNEAQ. Trimming removed 6 bases from V and 9 bases from J; junction bases left unmatched: 4.